Below are 28 T cell receptor beta chains sequenced from a single sample in a study of graft-versus-host responses after intestinal transplantation. No antigen has been identified for these receptors. Method: immunoSEQ multiplex PCR; TCRdb's copy keeps in-frame clones and lacks some. Counted here are 50,000 to 80,000 clones, 90% occurring once; the ten biggest clones make up roughly 1.5%. This material consisted of unstimulated CD8+ T cells sorted from spleen or lymph node cells, taken before transplant. The source of these receptors is a human donor who was the organ donor for an intestinal transplant.

This clone was seen once. The V gene is TRBV7-9, the J gene TRBJ1-4, with D unclear. The CDR3 is 15 amino acids. Germline V gene data show CDR1 as SEHNR and CDR2 as FQNEAQ (reference sequence). The V end was cut by 4 bases, the J end by 2 bases, with 11 bases between. The CDR3 nucleotides read TGTGCCAGCAGCTCCCGGGAGGACACTAATGAAAAACTGTTTTTT. Translation: CASSSREDTNEKLFF.

The CDR3 region is CASSDGSPNEQFF. CDR3 DNA: TGTGCCAGCAGTGACGGGAGCCCAAATGAGCAGTTCTTC. The chain combines TRBV6-4 with TRBJ2-1; possible D gene TRBD2, 5 bases. The CDR3 has 13 residues. V lost 2 bases and J 7 bases, leaving 9 bases between the germline ends. In germline, CDR1 is MRHNA, CDR2 SNTAGT.

This rearrangement joins TRBV4-3 to TRBJ1-4, with a tentative D call TRBD1 (6 bases). The CDR3 runs 16 residues. Germline lookup yields CDR1 LGHNA and CDR2 YSLEER. V was clipped by 4 bases and J by 4 bases, with 16 bases between them. In DNA form, the CDR3 reads TGCGCCAGCAGCCTCGGACACAGGGCCTATAATGAAAAACTGTTTTTT. Its translation: CASSLGHRAYNEKLFF.

This clone was recorded once. This sequence joins TRBV15 and TRBJ2-1; D possibly corresponds to TRBD2 (5 bases). The germline V gene has CDR1 LNHNV and CDR2 YYDKDF (reference sequence). The CDR3 runs 16 residues. With 5 bases removed from V and 0 bases from J, the gap between germline ends came to 14 bases. CDR3 coding DNA: TGTGCCACCAGCGTGGAGCGGTCCAGCTCCTACAATGAGCAGTTCTTC. Translated: CATSVERSSSYNEQFF.

The chain uses TRBV6-1 and TRBJ1-2; possible D gene TRBD1, 6 bases. The CDR3 sequence is 15 residues long. Trimming shortened V by 11 bases and J by 4 bases, and 23 bases separated the two germline ends. CDR1 and CDR2 from the germline V gene are MNHNS and SASEGT. The CDR3 DNA reads TGTGCCTCTGGGGGCGCAGGTTCCCTTTCCTATGGCTACACCTTC. Amino acid sequence: CASGGAGSLSYGYTF.

This chain joins TRBV30 and TRBJ1-5, with a tentative D call TRBD1 (5 bases). CDR3 length equals 13 residues. Germline V gene sequence: CDR1 GTSNPN, CDR2 SVGIG (reference sequence). Trimming took 2 bases from V and 3 from J, leaving 8 bases between them. CDR3 in amino acids: CAWSPGPNQPQHF. DNA for the CDR3: TGTGCCTGGAGTCCAGGGCCCAATCAGCCCCAGCATTTT.

V is TRBV27 and J is TRBJ2-5; TRBD2 agrees at 7 bases. CDR3 size: 13 residues. Germline V gives CDR1 MNHEY, CDR2 SMNVEV (reference sequence). V lost 2 bases, J lost 6 bases, and 3 bases stayed unmatched. The CDR3 DNA follows: TGTGCCAGCAGTTTACCGGGGGGAAAGACCCAGTACTTC. Translation gives CASSLPGGKTQYF.

The genes are TRBV29-1 and TRBJ2-7; 10 bases fit TRBD2. There are 12 residues in the CDR3. CDR1 SQVTM and CDR2 ANQGSEA come from the germline V gene. V was pared by 7 bases and J by 0 bases, with 0 bases of the junction left unmatched. The CDR3 spells CSASGSSYEQYF. CDR3 nucleotides: TGCAGCGCTAGCGGGAGCTCCTACGAGCAGTACTTC.

The J gene is TRBJ2-1, the V gene TRBV11-2; the D is unclear. The CDR3 runs 14 residues. The V and J ends lost 0 bases and 10 bases respectively, with 13 bases between them. Germline CDR1 reads SGHAT; CDR2 reads FQNNGV. The CDR3 coding sequence is TGTGCCAGCAGCTTAGAGGCGGCCCCTGGGGAGCAGTTCTTC. Its translation: CASSLEAAPGEQFF.

DNA for the CDR3: TGTGCCAGCAGCGTCGGGGGACAGAATAATGAAAAACTGTTTTTT. Its translation is CASSVGGQNNEKLFF. The J gene is TRBJ1-4, the V gene TRBV9; the match to TRBD1 covers 7 bases. The junction had 5 bases not matched to a gene; V was cut back by 2 bases and J by 4 bases. Germline CDR1 SGDLS, CDR2 YYNGEE. The CDR3 length is 15 residues.

Comments on this clone: A read error may account for a junction end that differs from germline. CDR3 nucleotide sequence: TGTGCTAGCAGCTTAGCCGGGACAGACTACGAGCAGTACTTC. Its protein product is CASSLAGTDYEQYF. The chain uses TRBV7-7 and TRBJ2-7; TRBD1 matches at 7 bases. The CDR3 runs to 14 residues. Germline V gene lookup returns CDR1 SSHAT and CDR2 FNYEAQ (reference sequence).

This clone has only one observation. The chain combines TRBV28 with TRBJ2-7; 7 nucleotides match TRBD1. With V trimmed by 5 bases and J by 6 bases, 7 bases remained unmatched. The CDR3 totals 13 residues. Germline V gene data show CDR1 as MDHEN and CDR2 as SYDVKM. CDR3 in DNA: TGTGCCAGCAGTGTTGACAGGGCGGGCGAGCAGTACTTC. Translation gives CASSVDRAGEQYF.

This chain uses TRBV7-6 with TRBJ2-2, with D tentatively TRBD1 (5 bases). The CDR3 is made up of 15 amino acids. Germline V gene sequence: CDR1 SGHVS, CDR2 FNYEAQ. V was cut by 4 bases and J by 4 bases, with 13 bases left in between. The CDR3 DNA is TGTGCCAGCAGCTCGGCCAGGGAAGGCACCGGGGAGCTGTTTTTT. Its translation is CASSSAREGTGELFF.

This chain links TRBV30 with TRBJ1-3; D is possibly TRBD1 (6 bases). The germline CDR1 and CDR2 sequences are GTSNPN and SVGIG (reference sequence). V was clipped by 8 bases and J by 4 bases, with 15 bases between them. The CDR3 runs to 13 residues. The CDR3 spells CASLQGSGNTIYF. The CDR3 DNA is TGTGCCAGTCTACAGGGTTCCGGAAACACCATATATTTT.

This clone was counted once. The chain has TRBV4-1 and TRBJ2-7; TRBD1 is a possible D gene (6 bases). Trimming shortened V by 0 bases and J by 7 bases, and 13 bases separated the two germline ends. The germline gives CDR1 MGHRA, CDR2 YSYEKL. This CDR3 is 14 amino acids long. CDR3 DNA sequence: TGCGCCAGCAGCCAAGAATGGGACAACCAAGAGCAGTACTTC. It codes for CASSQEWDNQEQYF.

The chain has TRBV28 and TRBJ2-7; 8 positions match TRBD1. CDR3 size: 15 residues. Trimming at V came to 6 bases and at J to 4 bases, leaving 11 bases not matched to a gene. Germline V gene sequence: CDR1 MDHEN, CDR2 SYDVKM. CDR3 in amino acids: CASSYDRGWWYEQYF. The CDR3 coding sequence is TGTGCCAGCAGCTACGACAGGGGTTGGTGGTACGAGCAGTACTTC.

The chain is built from TRBV28 and TRBJ1-5, with D unclear. CDR1 MDHEN and CDR2 SYDVKM come from the germline V gene. This CDR3 has 15 residues. Trimming pared 1 base from V and 4 bases from J, leaving 11 bases between. DNA of the CDR3: TGTGCCAGCAGTTTATCAGCGTCCCCTAATCAGCCCCAGCATTTT. Translated, it gives CASSLSASPNQPQHF. Full variable domain (outside the CDR3, taken from reference TRBV28 and TRBJ1-5): DVKVTQSSRYLVKRTGEKVFLECVQDMDHENMFWYRQDPGLGLRLIYFSYDVKMKEKGDIPEGYSVSREKKERFSLILESASTNQTSMYLCASSLSASPNQPQHFGDGTRLSIL.

This clone occurred a few times. The chain has TRBV6-5 and TRBJ2-5; D possibly corresponds to TRBD1 (5 bases). The CDR3 sequence is 16 residues long. Deletions cut 0 bases from V and 5 bases from J, with 16 bases between. The V gene's germline CDR1 is MNHEY and CDR2 SVGAGI. The CDR3 region is CASSYSQGPLWETQYF. CDR3 bases: TGTGCCAGCAGTTACTCGCAGGGCCCCTTATGGGAGACCCAGTACTTC.

J is TRBJ2-1 and V is TRBV5-6; D call uncertain. The V end was cut by 2 bases, the J end by 4 bases, with 4 bases between. Germline CDR1 SGHDT, CDR2 YYEEEE. CDR3 length: 12 amino acids. CDR3 coding DNA: TGTGCCAGCAGCTTCCTATACAATGAGCAGTTCTTC. As protein: CASSFLYNEQFF.

The rearrangement uses TRBV6-4 and TRBJ2-7; tentative D call: TRBD1 (6 bases). Trimming removed 0 bases at V and 5 bases at J, with 8 bases between. The CDR3 is 13 residues long. Germline lookup yields CDR1 MRHNA and CDR2 SNTAGT. Here the CDR3 DNA reads TGTGCCAGCAGTGACTCGGACAGAGACGAGCAGTACTTC. This encodes CASSDSDRDEQYF.

The V gene is TRBV28, the J gene TRBJ1-5; 8 bases align to TRBD1. The CDR3 totals 14 residues. V lost 5 bases and J lost 4; bases outside the gene matches: 4. The germline gives CDR1 MDHEN, CDR2 SYDVKM. The CDR3 reads CASSLRGQNQPQHF. The CDR3 coding sequence is TGTGCCAGCAGTCTCAGGGGGCAAAATCAGCCCCAGCATTTT.

This sequence joins TRBV5-1 and TRBJ2-3, with a possible D match to TRBD1 (5 bases). This CDR3 region has 17 residues. The V end lost 0 bases, the J end lost 1 base, and 15 bases lay between the germline ends. Germline CDR1 is SGHRS and CDR2 is YFSETQ. CDR3 DNA sequence: TGCGCCAGCAGCTTGGCGTGGTGGGGCAGTCGCACAGATACGCAGTATTTT. This encodes CASSLAWWGSRTDTQYF. Complete variable domain (other parts from reference TRBV5-1 and TRBJ2-3): KAGVTQTPRYLIKTRGQQVTLSCSPISGHRSVSWYQQTPGQGLQFLFEYFSETQRNKGNFPGRFSGRQFSNSRSEMNVSTLELGDSALYLCASSLAWWGSRTDTQYFGPGTRLTVL.

This chain links TRBV10-1 with TRBJ2-7, with TRBD2 matching 7 bases. Losses at the gene ends were 3 bases for V and 7 bases for J; bases not matched to a gene: 0. CDR3 size: 11 residues. Germline V gene lookup returns CDR1 WNHNN and CDR2 SYGVQD (reference sequence). The CDR3 protein is CASSDGGEQYF. The CDR3 DNA reads as TGCGCCAGCAGTGACGGGGGGGAGCAGTACTTC.

The gene calls are TRBV9 and TRBJ2-3, with TRBD2 matching 12 bases. Germline lookup yields CDR1 SGDLS and CDR2 YYNGEE. The CDR3 is 15 residues long. The V and J ends lost 4 bases and 4 bases, in that order; junction bases with no gene match: 4. CDR3 nucleotides: TGTGCCAGCAGCTCGGGACTAGCGGGCGCAGATACGCAGTATTTT. Protein: CASSSGLAGADTQYF.

This clone was recorded once. Other DNA sequences of this sample code for an identical CDR3. The V and J genes are TRBV9 and TRBJ2-7; a weak D match, TRBD2 (6 bases). Trimming pared 2 bases from V and 1 base from J, leaving 10 bases between. Looked up from germline, CDR1 is SGDLS and CDR2 is YYNGEE. The CDR3 runs 14 residues. CDR3 in DNA: TGTGCCAGCAGCGTGGGTAGCGGATCCTACGAGCAGTACTTC. Encoded protein: CASSVGSGSYEQYF.

The chain is built from TRBV6-4 and TRBJ2-1; possible D gene TRBD2, 6 bases. This CDR3 spans 16 amino acids. Germline-derived CDR1 and CDR2 are MRHNA and SNTAGT. Trimming took off 3 bases at V and 3 bases at J, with 15 bases between the two ends. This chain's CDR3 is CASSEDYGAFYNEQFF. The CDR3 region has the DNA TGTGCCAGCAGTGAGGACTACGGGGCTTTCTACAATGAGCAGTTCTTC.

This chain's CDR3 is CASSPEGGRLYNEQFF. CDR3 DNA sequence: TGTGCCAGCAGCCCCGAGGGCGGGAGGCTCTACAATGAGCAGTTCTTC. The chain joins TRBV7-2 to TRBJ2-1; 8 bases fit TRBD2. In germline, CDR1 is SGHTA, CDR2 FQGNSA. CDR3 size: 16 residues. V lost 5 bases to trimming and J lost 3 bases; unmatched junction nucleotides: 9. The variable domain in full, with the rest retrieved from reference TRBV7-2 and TRBJ2-1, is GAGVSQSPSNKVTEKGKDVELRCDPISGHTALYWYRQSLGQGLEFLIYFQGNSAPDKSGLPSDRFSAERTGGSVSTLTIQRTQQEDSAVYLCASSPEGGRLYNEQFFGPGTRLTVL.

This sequence joins TRBV28 and TRBJ1-5; 9 nucleotides align to TRBD1. Germline V CDR1 and CDR2: MDHEN, SYDVKM. The CDR3 is 18 residues long. With V trimmed by 3 bases and J by 1 base, 10 bases remained unmatched. The CDR3 nucleotides are TGTGCCAGCAGTTTCAGTGGCTGGGACAGGGCGAGCAATCAGCCCCAGCATTTT. It yields the protein CASSFSGWDRASNQPQHF.